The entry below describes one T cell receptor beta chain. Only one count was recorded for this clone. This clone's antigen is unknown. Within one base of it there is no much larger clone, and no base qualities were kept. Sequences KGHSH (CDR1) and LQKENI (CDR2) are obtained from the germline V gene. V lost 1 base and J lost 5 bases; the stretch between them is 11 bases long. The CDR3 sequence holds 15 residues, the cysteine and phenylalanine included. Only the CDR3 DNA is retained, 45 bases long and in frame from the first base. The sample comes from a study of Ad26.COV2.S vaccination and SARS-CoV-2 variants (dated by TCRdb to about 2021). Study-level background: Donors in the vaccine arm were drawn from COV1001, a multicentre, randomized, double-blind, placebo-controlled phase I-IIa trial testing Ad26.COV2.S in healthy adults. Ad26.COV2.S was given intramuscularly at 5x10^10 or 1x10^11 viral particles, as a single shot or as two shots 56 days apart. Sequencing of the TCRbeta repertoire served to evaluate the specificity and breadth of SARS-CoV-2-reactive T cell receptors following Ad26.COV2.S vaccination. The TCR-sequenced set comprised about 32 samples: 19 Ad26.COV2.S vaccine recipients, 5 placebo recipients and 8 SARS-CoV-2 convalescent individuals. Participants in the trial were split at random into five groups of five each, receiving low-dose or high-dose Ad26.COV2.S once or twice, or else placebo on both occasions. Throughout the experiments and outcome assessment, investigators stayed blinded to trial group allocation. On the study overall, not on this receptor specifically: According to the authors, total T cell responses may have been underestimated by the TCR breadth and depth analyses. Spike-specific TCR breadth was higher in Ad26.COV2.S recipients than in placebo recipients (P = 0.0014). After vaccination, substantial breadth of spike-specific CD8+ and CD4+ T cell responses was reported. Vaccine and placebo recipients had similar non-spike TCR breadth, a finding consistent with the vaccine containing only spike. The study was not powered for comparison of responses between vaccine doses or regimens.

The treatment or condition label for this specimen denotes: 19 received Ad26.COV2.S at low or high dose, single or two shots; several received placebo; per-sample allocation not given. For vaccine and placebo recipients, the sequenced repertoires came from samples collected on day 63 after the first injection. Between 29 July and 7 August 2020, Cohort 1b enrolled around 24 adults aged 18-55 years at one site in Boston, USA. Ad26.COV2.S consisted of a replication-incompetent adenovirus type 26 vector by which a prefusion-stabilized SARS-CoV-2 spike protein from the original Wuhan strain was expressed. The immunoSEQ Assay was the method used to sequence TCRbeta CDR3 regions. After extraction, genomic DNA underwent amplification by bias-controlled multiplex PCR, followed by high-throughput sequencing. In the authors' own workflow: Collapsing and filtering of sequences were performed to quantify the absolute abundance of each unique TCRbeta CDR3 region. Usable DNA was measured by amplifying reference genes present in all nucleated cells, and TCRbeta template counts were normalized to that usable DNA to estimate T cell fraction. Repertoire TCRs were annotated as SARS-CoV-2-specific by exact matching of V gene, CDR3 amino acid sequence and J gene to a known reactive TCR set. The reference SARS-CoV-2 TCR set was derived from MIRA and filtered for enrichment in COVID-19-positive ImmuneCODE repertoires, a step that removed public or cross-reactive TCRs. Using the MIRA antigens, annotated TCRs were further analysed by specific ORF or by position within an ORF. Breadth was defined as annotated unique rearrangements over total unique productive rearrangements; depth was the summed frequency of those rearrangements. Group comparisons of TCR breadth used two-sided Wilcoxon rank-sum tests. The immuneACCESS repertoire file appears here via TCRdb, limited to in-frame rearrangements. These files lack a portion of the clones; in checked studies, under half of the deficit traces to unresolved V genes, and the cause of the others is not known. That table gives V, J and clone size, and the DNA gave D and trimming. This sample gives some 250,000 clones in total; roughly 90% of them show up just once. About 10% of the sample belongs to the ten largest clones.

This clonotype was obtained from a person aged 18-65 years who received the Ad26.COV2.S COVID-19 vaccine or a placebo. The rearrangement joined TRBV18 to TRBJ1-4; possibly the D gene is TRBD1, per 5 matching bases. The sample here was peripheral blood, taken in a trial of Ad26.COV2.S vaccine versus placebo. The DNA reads TGTGCCAGCTCACCACGGACGGGGGTGAATGAAAAACTGTTTTTT. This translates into CASSPRTGVNEKLFF.